A single sample gave rise to the 26 T cell receptor beta chains below, sequenced in a study of cytomegalovirus exposure and HLA in healthy donors. TCRdb's copy holds only in-frame clones and misses some; the assay was immunoSEQ multiplex PCR. This table holds over 110,000 clones, 85% to 90% found once. The material sequenced was PBMCs. The receptors were sampled from a man aged 18-30 years in good health and CMV-seropositive.

This clone was found once. The chain employs TRBV5-1 and TRBJ1-2, with 11 bases aligning to TRBD1. The CDR3 is made up of 16 amino acids. J lost 8 bases, V lost 2 bases, and 11 bases had no gene match. Germline CDR1 SGHRS, CDR2 YFSETQ. CDR3 DNA: TGCGCCAGCAGCTTAACTTCCGGGACAGGGGGATCGGGCTACACCTTC. As protein: CASSLTSGTGGSGYTF.

V and J are TRBV9 and TRBJ1-4; D gene unclear. This CDR3 region has 14 residues. The germline V and J ends were trimmed by 0 bases and 4 bases, with 7 bases remaining between them. Germline lookup yields CDR1 SGDLS and CDR2 YYNGEE. As DNA, the CDR3 is TGTGCCAGCAGCGTAGGCCACAATAATGAAAAACTGTTTTTT. It codes for CASSVGHNNEKLFF.

The V and J genes are TRBV10-2 and TRBJ2-3; 7 nucleotides line up with TRBD2. The CDR3 runs 18 residues. V lost 7 bases, J lost 1 base, and 17 bases stayed unmatched. Per germline, CDR1 WSHSY and CDR2 SAAADI. CDR3 residues: CASTSGRIFGRGTDTQYF. CDR3 DNA: TGCGCCAGCACTAGCGGTAGGATTTTTGGTCGGGGCACAGATACGCAGTATTTT.

Only a few counts were recorded for this clone. CDR3 coding DNA: TGTGCCAGCAGGCCAGGGGGCGCGGTACCTCAAGAGACCCAGTACTTC. It is translated as CASRPGGAVPQETQYF. The chain employs TRBV5-4 and TRBJ2-5; 8 bases are a match to TRBD1. The CDR3 contains 16 residues. Germline CDR1 reads SGHNT; CDR2 reads YYREEE (reference sequence). Germline trimming cut 5 bases from V and 2 bases from J; bases unmatched to any gene: 11.

This clone was observed a few times. CDR3 region: CASSALGSSYEQYF. Here the CDR3 DNA reads TGTGCCAGCAGTGCCCTAGGAAGCTCCTACGAGCAGTACTTC. The V gene is TRBV25-1, the J gene TRBJ2-7; D is undetermined. CDR3 length: 14 amino acids. The ends were cut back, 4 bases at V and 0 bases at J, with 10 bases in the middle. In germline, CDR1 is MGHDK, CDR2 SYGVNS.

V and J are TRBV15 and TRBJ1-1; the D is unclear. V shed 1 base and J shed 0 bases, with 12 bases lying between them. The CDR3 runs to 16 residues. Germline lookup yields CDR1 LNHNV and CDR2 YYDKDF (reference sequence). The CDR3 is CATSRGWGGLNTEAFF. CDR3 bases: TGTGCCACCAGCAGAGGGTGGGGAGGGTTGAACACTGAAGCTTTCTTT.

CDR3 DNA: TGTGCCAGCAGTTTCCGAGCGGGGGGCAAAGAGACCCAGTACTTC. This gives the protein CASSFRAGGKETQYF. This rearrangement joins TRBV28 to TRBJ2-5; 9 nucleotides agree with TRBD2. J gave up 3 bases and V 3 bases, and 5 bases lay outside the gene matches. CDR1 and CDR2 from the germline V gene are MDHEN and SYDVKM. The CDR3 spans 15 residues.

V is TRBV13 and J is TRBJ2-7; 10 bases are shared with TRBD2. Germline CDR1 PRHDT, CDR2 FYEKMQ (reference sequence). After removal of 5 bases from V and 2 bases from J, the junction contained 6 bases not matched to a gene. The CDR3 spans 15 residues. The DNA of the CDR3 is TGTGCCAGCAGCCCTCTAGCGGGAGCAACCTACGAGCAGTACTTC. Residues: CASSPLAGATYEQYF.

J is TRBJ1-5 and V is TRBV19, with 7 bases that match TRBD1. CDR3 length equals 17 residues. Germline V gives CDR1 LNHDA, CDR2 SQIVND (reference sequence). V dropped 3 bases and J dropped 2; count of bases not matched to a gene: 10. The CDR3 nucleotides are TGTGCCAGTAGTATCCGGCGTTACCAGGGGGGCAATCAGCCCCAGCATTTT. Encoded protein: CASSIRRYQGGNQPQHF. The full variable domain, in which reference TRBV19 and TRBJ1-5 provide the parts outside the CDR3, is DGGITQSPKYLFRKEGQNVTLSCEQNLNHDAMYWYRQDPGQGLRLIYYSQIVNDFQKGDIAEGYSVSREKKESFPLTVTSAQKNPTAFYLCASSIRRYQGGNQPQHFGDGTRLSIL.

A single count supports this clone. The chain carries TRBV4-2 and TRBJ2-5; 7 bases are a match to TRBD2. Germline-derived CDR1 and CDR2 are LGHNA and YNFKEQ. Trimming cost V 4 bases and J 0 bases; bases outside gene matches: 5. This CDR3 has 15 amino acids. This chain's CDR3 is CASSPGGRYQETQYF. CDR3 nucleotides: TGTGCCAGCAGCCCCGGCGGGAGATACCAAGAGACCCAGTACTTC.

The chain has TRBV30 and TRBJ2-2; TRBD2 agrees at 10 bases. CDR3 length: 15 residues. Germline CDR1 and CDR2: GTSNPN and SVGIG (reference sequence). J was trimmed by 7 bases and V by 6 bases; bases with no gene match: 11. CDR3 loop: CACPTPGLAIGELFF. CDR3 DNA sequence: TGTGCCTGTCCGACCCCGGGACTAGCGATCGGGGAGCTGTTTTTT.

The J gene is TRBJ2-5, the V gene TRBV9, with D uncertain. The CDR3 loop spans 14 amino acids. V was cut by 0 bases and J by 5 bases, with 11 bases left in between. In germline, CDR1 is SGDLS, CDR2 YYNGEE. Written as DNA, the CDR3 is TGTGCCAGCAGCGTAGATTCCCCCCAGGAGACCCAGTACTTC. Protein product: CASSVDSPQETQYF.

This chain links TRBV12-5 with TRBJ2-7; 14 bases match TRBD2. The CDR3 covers 17 residues. The V gene's germline CDR1 is LGHNT and CDR2 FRNRAP. V lost 2 bases and J lost 5; bases outside the gene matches: 8. As DNA, the CDR3 is TGTGCTAGTGGTTTGCGTGCCTGGACTAGCGGGAGGCACGAGCAGTACTTC. Translation: CASGLRAWTSGRHEQYF.

V usage is TRBV25-1 and J usage is TRBJ2-7, with unresolved D. The CDR3 extends over 8 amino acids. Germline lookup yields CDR1 MGHDK and CDR2 SYGVNS. This CDR3 reads CMGDEQYF. The CDR3 DNA follows: TGTATGGGCGACGAGCAGTACTTC.

The chain employs TRBV30 and TRBJ2-1, with 9 bases lining up with TRBD1. Per germline, CDR1 GTSNPN and CDR2 SVGIG (reference sequence). This CDR3 contains 15 residues. Trimming removed 3 bases from V and 8 bases from J; junction bases left unmatched: 11. The CDR3 coding sequence is TGTGCCTGGAGCGACACAGGGGGCGCCAGGGATGAGCAGTTCTTC. This codes for CAWSDTGGARDEQFF. Based on the CDR3 plus reference TRBV30 and TRBJ2-1, the full variable domain is SQTIHQWPATLVQPVGSPLSLECTVEGTSNPNLYWYRQAAGRGLQLLFYSVGIGQISSEVPQNLSASRPQDRQFILSSKKLLLSDSGFYLCAWSDTGGARDEQFFGPGTRLTVL.

This clone was recorded only once. The rearrangement uses TRBV6-4 and TRBJ2-3; the D gene is possibly TRBD2 (5 bases). V shed 0 bases and J shed 9 bases, with 10 bases lying between them. The CDR3 runs 13 residues. Looked up from germline, CDR1 is MRHNA and CDR2 is SNTAGT. The DNA for the CDR3 is TGTGCCAGCAGTGACTCGAGTCGGGGAACGCAGTATTTT. This translates into CASSDSSRGTQYF.

This clone was recorded a few times. This chain connects TRBV11-2 to TRBJ2-7; no clear D. Germline CDR1 is SGHAT and CDR2 is FQNNGV. This CDR3 is built from 13 residues. Between the trimmed V and J ends, which lost 4 bases and 0 bases, there was a span of 7 bases. Here the CDR3 reads CASSSTYSYEQYF. The CDR3, as DNA: TGTGCCAGCAGCTCAACATACTCCTACGAGCAGTACTTC.

The chain links TRBV10-2 to TRBJ1-3; D not resolved. The CDR3 has 15 amino acids. CDR1 and CDR2 (germline): WSHSY, SAAADI. V was shortened by 6 bases and J by 0 bases, with 12 bases between the two germline ends. CDR3 DNA: TGCGCCAGCAGCCACAGCCATATCTCTGGAAACACCATATATTTT. Translated: CASSHSHISGNTIYF.

The rearrangement links TRBV5-1 to TRBJ2-2, with D possibly being TRBD1 (5 bases). The length of the CDR3 is 16 residues. With 4 bases removed from V and 3 bases from J, the gap between germline ends came to 16 bases. The V gene's germline CDR1 is SGHRS and CDR2 YFSETQ. The CDR3 sequence is CASSIPFGQDTGELFF. The CDR3 DNA sequence: TGCGCCAGCAGCATTCCCTTTGGACAAGACACCGGGGAGCTGTTTTTT.

This clone occurred once. The V and J genes are TRBV2 and TRBJ1-2, with a possible D match to TRBD1 (5 bases). CDR1 and CDR2 from the germline V gene are SNHLY and FYNNEI. This CDR3 is built from 14 residues. V lost 5 bases, J lost 7 bases, and 17 bases lay in between. The CDR3 is CASSTISGGGGYTF. The CDR3 DNA sequence: TGTGCCAGCAGTACAATAAGCGGGGGAGGTGGCTACACCTTC.

This chain connects TRBV11-3 to TRBJ1-2, with a possible D match to TRBD1 (5 bases). V dropped 9 bases and J dropped 4 bases, with 18 bases sitting between them. From germline, CDR1 is SGHNT and CDR2 YENEEA. This CDR3 has 14 amino acids. The CDR3 sequence is CARPTPGRAYGYTF. As DNA, the CDR3 is TGTGCCAGGCCCACTCCAGGCAGGGCCTATGGCTACACCTTC.

The chain carries TRBV29-1 and TRBJ1-1, with D perhaps matching TRBD1 (5 bases). The CDR3 has 12 amino acids. V dropped 7 bases and J dropped 1 base, with 10 bases sitting between them. Germline V CDR1 and CDR2: SQVTM, ANQGSEA. CDR3 nucleotide sequence: TGCAGCGCGTTACAGGAGAACACTGAAGCTTTCTTT. The encoded protein is CSALQENTEAFF.

This chain links TRBV9 with TRBJ2-7, with 8 bases identical to TRBD1. Germline-derived CDR1 and CDR2 are SGDLS and YYNGEE. V gave up 3 bases and J gave up 4 bases; unmatched junction bases: 9. This CDR3 is 15 amino acids long. The DNA of the CDR3 is TGTGCCAGCAGCGATGGACAGGGAGGTCCTTACGAGCAGTACTTC. Its translation: CASSDGQGGPYEQYF.

This chain links TRBV27 with TRBJ2-1; maybe TRBD2 (6 bases). Germline assignment: CDR1 MNHEY and CDR2 SMNVEV (reference sequence). The ends were cut back, 5 bases at V and 4 bases at J, with 21 bases in the middle. The CDR3 sequence is 17 residues long. The CDR3 loop is CASSPTRNRGIYNEQFF. CDR3 sequence (DNA): TGTGCCAGCAGTCCCACGAGAAACCGGGGGATATACAATGAGCAGTTCTTC.

This chain connects TRBV4-1 to TRBJ1-2; D call uncertain. Trimming pared 3 bases from V and 6 bases from J, leaving 14 bases between. The germline V gene encodes CDR1 MGHRA and CDR2 YSYEKL. This CDR3 comprises 14 residues. The CDR3 region is CASSQTGGLDGYTF. The CDR3 nucleotides read TGCGCCAGCAGCCAGACGGGAGGCCTCGATGGCTACACCTTC.

This clone was recorded once. CDR3 nucleotides: TGTGCCAGCAGGCCCGGGACAGGCGCCTACGAGCAGTACTTC. Amino acids: CASRPGTGAYEQYF. This chain connects TRBV6-5 to TRBJ2-7; 8 bases fit TRBD1. CDR3 length: 14 amino acids. In germline, CDR1 is MNHEY, CDR2 SVGAGI. V gave up 6 bases and J gave up 2 bases; unmatched junction bases: 6.